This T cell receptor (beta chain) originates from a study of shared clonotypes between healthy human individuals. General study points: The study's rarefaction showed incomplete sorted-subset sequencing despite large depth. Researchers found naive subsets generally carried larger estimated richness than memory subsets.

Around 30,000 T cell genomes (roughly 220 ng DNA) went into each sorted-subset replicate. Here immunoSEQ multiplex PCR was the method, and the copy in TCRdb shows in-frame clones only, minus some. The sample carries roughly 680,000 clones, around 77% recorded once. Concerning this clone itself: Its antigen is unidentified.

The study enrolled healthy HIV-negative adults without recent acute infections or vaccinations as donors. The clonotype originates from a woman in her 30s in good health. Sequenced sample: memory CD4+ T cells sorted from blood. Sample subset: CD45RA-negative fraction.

The CDR3: CASSLEGRSNEQFF. The CDR3 DNA reads TGTGCCAGCAGCTTAGAGGGCAGAAGCAATGAGCAGTTCTTC. The chain couples TRBV11-1 to TRBJ2-1, with D unresolved. CDR1 and CDR2 from the germline V gene are SGHAT and FQDESV (reference sequence). The CDR3 is 14 residues long. V gave up 1 base and J gave up 6 bases, with 10 bases separating them. The variable domain in full, with the rest retrieved from reference TRBV11-1 and TRBJ2-1, is EAEVAQSPRYKITEKSQAVAFWCDPISGHATLYWYRQILGQGPELLVQFQDESVVDDSQLPKDRFSAERLKGVDSTLKIQPAELGDSAMYLCASSLEGRSNEQFFGPGTRLTVL.